This is a list of T cell receptor beta chains from one sample in a study of Graves' ophthalmopathy and Graves' hyperthyroidism. MiXCR, applied by TCRdb to the multiplex PCR reads, yields one record per CDR3 protein. Of around 1.1 million distinct CDR3 sequences in the sample, roughly two fifths were seen once. The sequencing sample was made of peripheral blood or thyroid tissue (not recorded which). These receptors were obtained from an adult man with Graves' hyperthyroidism. CDR3s leave out the opening cysteine and the closing phenylalanine or tryptophan. The order of the fields is clone size, V gene, J gene, CDR3 protein. Not all rows give a size; the values are once, few, many and, for expanded clones, a class.

abundance: -
v_gene: TRBV7-8
j_gene: TRBJ2-5
CDR3aa: ASSQEDGGETQY

abundance: many
v_gene: TRBV19
j_gene: TRBJ1-1
CDR3aa: ASSIRYGPHPEAF

abundance: many
v_gene: TRBV19
j_gene: TRBJ2-2
CDR3aa: ASSLMGTGELF

abundance: many
v_gene: TRBV5-6
j_gene: TRBJ2-5
CDR3aa: ASSFSAGTQY

abundance: -
v_gene: TRBV27
j_gene: TRBJ1-1
CDR3aa: ASNRAGGYTEAF

abundance: -
v_gene: TRBV10-3
j_gene: TRBJ1-1
CDR3aa: AISARGGRTEAF

abundance: many
v_gene: TRBV20-1
j_gene: TRBJ1-1
CDR3aa: SAMDRGWNTEAF

abundance: many
v_gene: TRBV7-2
j_gene: TRBJ1-2
CDR3aa: ASSFSPGTFYGYT

abundance: -
v_gene: TRBV15
j_gene: TRBJ2-7
CDR3aa: ATSLGTSDHEQY

abundance: -
v_gene: TRBV15
j_gene: TRBJ2-5
CDR3aa: ATSPRDRGGQETQY

abundance: -
v_gene: TRBV7-3
j_gene: TRBJ2-2
CDR3aa: ASRFRGSNTGELF

abundance: few
v_gene: TRBV20-1
j_gene: TRBJ2-7
CDR3aa: SARDLQGKNSYEQY

abundance: many
v_gene: TRBV12-3/TRBV12-4
j_gene: TRBJ2-5
CDR3aa: ASRAGTGNQETQY

abundance: -
v_gene: TRBV6-2/TRBV6-3
j_gene: TRBJ1-2
CDR3aa: ASRRTFQGFDGYT

abundance: -
v_gene: TRBV10-3
j_gene: TRBJ1-2
CDR3aa: AISYSEGDDYGYT

abundance: few
v_gene: TRBV20-1
j_gene: TRBJ1-5
CDR3aa: SARLTGGGNQPQH

abundance: many
v_gene: TRBV10-3
j_gene: TRBJ1-2
CDR3aa: AISGGRGDGYT

abundance: many
v_gene: TRBV29-1
j_gene: TRBJ1-2
CDR3aa: SVEIHGYT

abundance: few
v_gene: TRBV4-3
j_gene: TRBJ2-5
CDR3aa: ASSQVGGSGETQY

abundance: few
v_gene: TRBV6-5
j_gene: TRBJ1-5
CDR3aa: ASSEFVDQPQH

abundance: -
v_gene: TRBV7-2
j_gene: TRBJ2-5
CDR3aa: ASSWEGGTQY

abundance: many
v_gene: TRBV10-1
j_gene: TRBJ1-1
CDR3aa: ASTESTDTEAF

abundance: few
v_gene: TRBV19
j_gene: TRBJ1-5
CDR3aa: ASSIDLPARTFSNQPQH

abundance: few
v_gene: TRBV28
j_gene: TRBJ1-1
CDR3aa: ASSLIGRPAF

abundance: many
v_gene: TRBV20-1
j_gene: TRBJ2-5
CDR3aa: SATRTVQETQY

abundance: many
v_gene: TRBV20-1
j_gene: TRBJ2-7
CDR3aa: SARRDGVGNEQY

abundance: -
v_gene: TRBV5-1
j_gene: TRBJ2-2
CDR3aa: ASSTETGGWNTGELF

abundance: many
v_gene: TRBV6-5
j_gene: TRBJ1-2
CDR3aa: ASRDGDRARYGYT

abundance: many
v_gene: TRBV20-1
j_gene: TRBJ2-7
CDR3aa: SASPLVYEQY

abundance: few
v_gene: TRBV14
j_gene: TRBJ1-5
CDR3aa: ASSPLRGGDQPQH

abundance: -
v_gene: TRBV5-1
j_gene: TRBJ2-2
CDR3aa: ASSSQIGELF

abundance: few
v_gene: TRBV29-1
j_gene: TRBJ1-1
CDR3aa: SVGLAGGRTEAF

abundance: -
v_gene: TRBV11-2
j_gene: TRBJ2-2
CDR3aa: ASSPQGGFVTGELF

abundance: few
v_gene: TRBV19
j_gene: TRBJ2-5
CDR3aa: ACGTGIAETQY

abundance: many
v_gene: TRBV24-1
j_gene: TRBJ2-5
CDR3aa: ATSDFKTQY

abundance: many
v_gene: TRBV7-2
j_gene: TRBJ2-7
CDR3aa: ASSHTRGREQY

abundance: -
v_gene: TRBV7-8
j_gene: TRBJ1-5
CDR3aa: ASSPLHRGGDQPQH

abundance: -
v_gene: TRBV2
j_gene: TRBJ1-5
CDR3aa: ASSESRGDQSNQPQH

abundance: many
v_gene: TRBV9
j_gene: TRBJ1-5
CDR3aa: ASSARAEGQPQH

abundance: -
v_gene: TRBV4-3
j_gene: TRBJ2-5
CDR3aa: ASSPGPGGEETQY

abundance: -
v_gene: TRBV20-1
j_gene: TRBJ1-6
CDR3aa: SARDPTGSSPLH

abundance: -
v_gene: TRBV19
j_gene: TRBJ1-5
CDR3aa: ASSMYLNQPQH

abundance: many
v_gene: TRBV19
j_gene: TRBJ1-2
CDR3aa: ASRHPGHSYGYT

abundance: few
v_gene: TRBV7-2
j_gene: TRBJ2-7
CDR3aa: ASSKMGRVSYEQY

abundance: many
v_gene: TRBV7-6
j_gene: TRBJ2-5
CDR3aa: ANSLVRDRVETQY

abundance: -
v_gene: TRBV5-1
j_gene: TRBJ2-3
CDR3aa: ASSLATDTQY

abundance: -
v_gene: TRBV20-1
j_gene: TRBJ2-7
CDR3aa: TSGGAGEGQY

abundance: -
v_gene: TRBV6-4
j_gene: TRBJ2-7
CDR3aa: ASSDRRGSYEQY

abundance: many
v_gene: TRBV5-1
j_gene: TRBJ2-7
CDR3aa: ASSETTGLTYEQY

abundance: -
v_gene: TRBV24-1
j_gene: TRBJ2-3
CDR3aa: ATSDYRVGTDTQY

abundance: -
v_gene: TRBV7-9
j_gene: TRBJ2-5
CDR3aa: ASNQQATGRETQY

abundance: -
v_gene: TRBV7-3
j_gene: TRBJ2-7
CDR3aa: ASSFTLNIYEQY

abundance: few
v_gene: TRBV6-5
j_gene: TRBJ1-5
CDR3aa: ASSYFVRTTSNQPQH

abundance: -
v_gene: TRBV29-1
j_gene: TRBJ2-7
CDR3aa: SPGGEQY

abundance: -
v_gene: TRBV29-1
j_gene: TRBJ2-7
CDR3aa: SVGGDGGEQY

abundance: -
v_gene: TRBV9
j_gene: TRBJ1-1
CDR3aa: ASSVGMDLF

abundance: -
v_gene: TRBV29-1
j_gene: TRBJ2-7
CDR3aa: SSNRDRGNEQY

abundance: -
v_gene: TRBV2
j_gene: TRBJ1-2
CDR3aa: ASSLGDRTYGYT

abundance: -
v_gene: TRBV29-1
j_gene: TRBJ1-2
CDR3aa: SVETSGKGYT